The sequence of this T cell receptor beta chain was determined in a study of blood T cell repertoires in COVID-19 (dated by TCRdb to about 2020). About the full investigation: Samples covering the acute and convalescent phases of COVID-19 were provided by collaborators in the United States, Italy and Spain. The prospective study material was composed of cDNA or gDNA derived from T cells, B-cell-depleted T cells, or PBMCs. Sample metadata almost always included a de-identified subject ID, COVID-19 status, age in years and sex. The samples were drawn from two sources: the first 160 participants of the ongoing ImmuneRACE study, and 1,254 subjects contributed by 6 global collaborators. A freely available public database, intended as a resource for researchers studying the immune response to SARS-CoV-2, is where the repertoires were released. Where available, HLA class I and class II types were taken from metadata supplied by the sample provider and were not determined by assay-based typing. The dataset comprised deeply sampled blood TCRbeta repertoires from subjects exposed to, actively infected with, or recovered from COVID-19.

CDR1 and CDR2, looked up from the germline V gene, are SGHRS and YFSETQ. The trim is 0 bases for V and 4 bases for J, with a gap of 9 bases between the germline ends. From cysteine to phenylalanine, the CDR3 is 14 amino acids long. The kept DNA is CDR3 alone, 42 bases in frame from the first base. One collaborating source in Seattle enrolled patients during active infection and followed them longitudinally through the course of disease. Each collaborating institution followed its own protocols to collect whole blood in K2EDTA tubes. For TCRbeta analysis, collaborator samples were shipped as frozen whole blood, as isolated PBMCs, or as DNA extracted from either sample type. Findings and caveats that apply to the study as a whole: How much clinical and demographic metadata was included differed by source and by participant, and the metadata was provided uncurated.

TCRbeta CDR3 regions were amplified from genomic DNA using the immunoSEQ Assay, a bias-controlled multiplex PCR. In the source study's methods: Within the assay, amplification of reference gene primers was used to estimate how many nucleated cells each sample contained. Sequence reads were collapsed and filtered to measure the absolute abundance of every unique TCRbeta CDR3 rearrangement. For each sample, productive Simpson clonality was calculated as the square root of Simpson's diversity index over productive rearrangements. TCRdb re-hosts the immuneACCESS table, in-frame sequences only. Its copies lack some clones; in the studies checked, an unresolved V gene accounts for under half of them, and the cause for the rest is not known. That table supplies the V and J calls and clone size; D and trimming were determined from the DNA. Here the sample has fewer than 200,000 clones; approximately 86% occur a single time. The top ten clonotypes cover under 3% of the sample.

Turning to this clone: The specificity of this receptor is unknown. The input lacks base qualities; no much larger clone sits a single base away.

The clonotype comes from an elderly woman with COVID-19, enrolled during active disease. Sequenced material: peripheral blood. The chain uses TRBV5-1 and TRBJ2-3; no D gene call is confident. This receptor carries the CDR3 CASSLGASADTQYF. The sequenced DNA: TGCGCCAGCAGCTTGGGAGCGTCCGCAGATACGCAGTATTTT.